This T cell receptor (beta chain) was captured by sequencing in a study of breast tumors, draining lymph nodes, adjacent tissues. The CDR3 loop spans 13 amino acids. The germline V gene has CDR1 SNHLY and CDR2 FYNNEI. Trimming cost V 11 bases and J 2 bases; bases outside gene matches: 7. Samples came from axillary lymph nodes draining the breast cancer. Study-wide results and limits: Luminal-like breast cancer showed significantly greater tumor-nontumor repertoire similarity than basal-like breast cancer did. Tumors had less TCR diversity than lymph nodes, more than nontumor tissue.

Remarks on this clonotype: Its matching antigen is unknown. Since a much larger clone is just one base distant, this may be a read error.

MiXCR, run by TCRdb on the multiplex PCR reads, gives a single entry per CDR3 protein. This table holds about 110,000 distinct CDR3 sequences, 30% found once. The chain joins TRBV2 to TRBJ1-1, with 8 bases aligning to TRBD1. The sample consisted of axillary lymph node tissue. This TCR derives from a female donor with breast cancer. Some clones in this sample may be carry-over from other donors' samples. The CDR3 sequence is CAGTRGRNTEAFF. DNA of the CDR3: TGTGCCGGCACCAGGGGGCGTAACACTGAAGCTTTCTTT.